This passage covers 16 T cell receptor beta chains from one sample sequenced in a study of T cells in Graves' hyperthyroidism and ophthalmopathy. The CDR3 regions of TCR beta were amplified from RNA transcripts. Carried out on the TCR CDR3, a first-round RT-PCR used the HTBI primer set. TCRdb re-called the multiplex PCR reads with MiXCR, one entry per CDR3 protein. The top ten hold 28% of the sample, which has fewer than 450,000 distinct CDR3 sequences, about an eighth seen once. The sample consisted of blood. The receptors were gathered from a man aged 45-60 years with Graves' ophthalmopathy.

This chain uses TRBV4-1 with TRBJ2-7; the D gene could be TRBD1 or TRBD2 (7 bases each). Germline-derived CDR1 and CDR2 are MGHRA and YSYEKL. The CDR3 loop spans 15 amino acids. The V end was cut by 1 base, the J end by 5 bases, with 15 bases between. CDR3 amino acids: CASSQVGGGEHEQYF. The CDR3 DNA sequence: TGCGCCAGCAGCCAAGTGGGAGGGGGCGAGCACGAGCAGTACTTC.

V usage is TRBV25-1 and J usage is TRBJ2-3, with D perhaps TRBD1 or TRBD2 (5 bases each). CDR1 MGHDK and CDR2 SYGVNS come from the germline V gene. The CDR3 covers 15 residues. Trimming took 9 bases from V and 2 from J, leaving 18 bases between them. This CDR3 is CASSGTPTTTDTQYF. CDR3 coding DNA: TGTGCCAGTTCCGGGACCCCTACTACCACAGATACGCAGTATTTT.

This clonotype has a count of ten or more. This chain connects TRBV7-9 to TRBJ2-5; 9 positions match TRBD2. CDR3 size: 16 residues. The V gene end was trimmed by 5 bases and the J gene end by 5 bases; junction bases not matched to a gene: 12. Per the germline V gene, CDR1 is SEHNR and CDR2 is FQNEAQ (reference sequence). In nucleotides, the CDR3 is TGTGCCAGCAGCCTTAGCGGCCTAGCGGGACCGGAGACCCAGTACTTC. Translated: CASSLSGLAGPETQYF.

This clonotype has ten or more counts. The chain employs TRBV6-2 or TRBV6-3 and TRBJ1-5; TRBD1 aligns across 7 bases. The junction had 4 bases not matched to a gene; V was cut back by 5 bases and J by 0 bases. This CDR3 region has 15 residues. Germline V gene lookup returns CDR1 MNHEY and CDR2 SVGEGT. CDR3 protein: CASSKGAISNQPQHF. CDR3 bases: TGTGCCAGCAGTAAGGGGGCGATTAGCAATCAGCCCCAGCATTTT.

This clonotype came up many times. This rearrangement joins TRBV3-1 to TRBJ2-1; D unclear. The V gene's germline CDR1 is LGHDT and CDR2 YNNKEL (reference sequence). V was trimmed by 5 bases and J by 7 bases, leaving 9 bases between them. This CDR3 is built from 12 residues. CDR3 loop: CASSYSVNEQFF. CDR3 sequence (DNA): TGTGCCAGCAGCTATTCGGTGAATGAGCAGTTCTTC.

The chain combines TRBV5-6 with TRBJ1-5, with D possibly matching TRBD1 (6 bases). Trimming took off 4 bases at V and 11 bases at J, with 16 bases between the two ends. This CDR3 spans 13 amino acids. Germline V CDR1 and CDR2: SGHDT, YYEEEE. The CDR3 DNA reads as TGTGCCAGCAGCGGAACAGGGATGGAGGCCCAGCATTTT. It is translated as CASSGTGMEAQHF.

This clonotype appeared a few times. This rearrangement joins TRBV19 to TRBJ1-4; D is perhaps TRBD1 (6 bases). CDR1 is LNHDA, CDR2 SQIVND, per germline (reference sequence). This CDR3 has 13 amino acids. V lost 4 bases and J 10 bases, leaving 13 bases between the germline ends. The CDR3 nucleotides are TGTGCCAGTAGTACCGGGACACATGGAAAACTGTTTTTT. Translated, it gives CASSTGTHGKLFF.

The chain couples TRBV20-1 to TRBJ2-7; 10 bases agree with TRBD1. V shed 5 bases and J 4 bases; nucleotides not matched to a gene: 8. From germline, CDR1 is DFQATT and CDR2 SNEGSKA (reference sequence). The CDR3 spans 14 residues. The CDR3 spells CSAEAGTGVYEQYF. CDR3 bases: TGCAGTGCTGAGGCCGGGACAGGGGTTTACGAGCAGTACTTC.

This clonotype was recorded many times. This sequence joins TRBV7-9 and TRBJ2-1; TRBD1 aligns across 9 bases. CDR3 length: 18 residues. With V trimmed by 3 bases and J by 8 bases, 17 bases remained unmatched. From germline, CDR1 is SEHNR and CDR2 FQNEAQ (reference sequence). The CDR3 DNA reads TGTGCCAGCAGCTTGTCCCCCGGGACAGGGAAAGGTTCCTATGAGCAGTTCTTC. Amino acids: CASSLSPGTGKGSYEQFF.

This clonotype has ten or more counts. The chain links TRBV6-1 to TRBJ2-3; D gene unclear. Germline V gene sequence: CDR1 MNHNS, CDR2 SASEGT. The CDR3 totals 13 residues. The germline V and J ends were trimmed by 6 bases and 6 bases, with 13 bases remaining between them. In DNA, the CDR3 is TGTGCCAGCAGCAGGAAACTTGTGGATACGCAGTATTTT. Residues: CASSRKLVDTQYF.

The table lists this clonotype with many counts. V gene TRBV20-1 combines with J gene TRBJ1-2; TRBD1 is a possible D gene (5 bases). This CDR3 contains 12 residues. Between the trimmed V and J ends, which lost 0 bases and 7 bases, there was a span of 9 bases. CDR1 is DFQATT, CDR2 SNEGSKA, per germline (reference sequence). In DNA form, the CDR3 reads TGCAGTGCTAGAGAGGGGGTCGGTGGCTACACCTTC. It codes for CSAREGVGGYTF.

This clonotype came up many times. This chain connects TRBV28 to TRBJ2-5; 12 positions agree with TRBD2. Germline V lookup: CDR1 MDHEN, CDR2 SYDVKM. The CDR3 consists of 16 residues. The V segment lost 5 bases and the J segment 2 bases; nucleotides outside the gene matches: 6. The CDR3 region has the DNA TGTGCCAGCAGTGAACTAGCGGGGGGCCGTCAAGAGACCCAGTACTTC. As protein: CASSELAGGRQETQYF.

This clonotype has just a few counts. The chain carries TRBV9 and TRBJ2-2; D unclear. The CDR3 covers 19 residues. The germline gives CDR1 SGDLS, CDR2 YYNGEE. V was pared by 0 bases and J by 3 bases, with 21 bases between. The CDR3 is CASSVGLAISPEDTGELFF. The CDR3 region has the DNA TGTGCCAGCAGCGTAGGGTTAGCCATAAGTCCTGAAGACACCGGGGAGCTGTTTTTT.

This clonotype was seen a few times. J is TRBJ2-2 and V is TRBV11-3; possibly TRBD1 for D (5 bases). Between the trimmed V and J ends, which lost 5 bases and 6 bases, there was a span of 13 bases. This CDR3 region has 14 residues. CDR1 and CDR2 from the germline V gene are SGHNT and YENEEA. The CDR3: CASSPGIGSGELFF. In DNA, the CDR3 is TGTGCCAGCAGCCCAGGGATTGGTTCCGGGGAGCTGTTTTTT.

This clonotype was observed at least ten times. The chain couples TRBV5-8 to TRBJ1-2; D is undetermined. V was trimmed by 1 base and J by 0 bases, leaving 10 bases between them. The CDR3 loop spans 15 amino acids. Germline CDR1 is SGHTS and CDR2 is YDEGEE. CDR3 nucleotide sequence: TGTGCCAGCAGCTTGTCGTGGTCTGCTAACTATGGCTACACCTTC. This encodes CASSLSWSANYGYTF.

This chain uses TRBV19 with TRBJ2-7, with 7 nucleotides matching TRBD1. The V segment lost 8 bases and the J segment 9 bases; nucleotides outside the gene matches: 10. CDR1 is LNHDA, CDR2 SQIVND, per germline (reference sequence). This CDR3 region has 12 residues. The CDR3 sequence: CASWDSVGGQYF. For the CDR3, the DNA is TGTGCCAGTTGGGACAGCGTAGGTGGGCAGTACTTC.